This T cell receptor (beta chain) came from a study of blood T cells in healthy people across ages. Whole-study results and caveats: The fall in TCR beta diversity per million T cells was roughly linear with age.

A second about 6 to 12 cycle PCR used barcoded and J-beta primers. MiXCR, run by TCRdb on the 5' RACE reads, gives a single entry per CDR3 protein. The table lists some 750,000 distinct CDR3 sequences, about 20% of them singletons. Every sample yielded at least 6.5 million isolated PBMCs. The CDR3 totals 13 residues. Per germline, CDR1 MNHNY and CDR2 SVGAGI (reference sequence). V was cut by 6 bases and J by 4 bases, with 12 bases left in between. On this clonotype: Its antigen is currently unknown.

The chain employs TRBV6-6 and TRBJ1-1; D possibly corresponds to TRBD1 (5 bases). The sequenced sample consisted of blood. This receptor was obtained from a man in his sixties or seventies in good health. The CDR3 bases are TGTGCCAGCAGCCGGACATCCGGCACTGAAGCTTTCTTT. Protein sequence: CASSRTSGTEAFF.